A single sample gave rise to the 8 T cell receptor beta chains below, sequenced in a study of T-cell memory formation after mild COVID-19. A single record per CDR3 protein comes from TCRdb applying MiXCR to the 5' RACE reads. Among tens of thousands of distinct CDR3 sequences listed, 6% to 8.5% were seen once. Sequencing was performed on PBMCs or a T cell subset sorted from them (not recorded which). The receptors here all came from an adult who had mild COVID-19 (a few samples of this study predate the infection). Cell type and time point are not known.

This rearrangement joins TRBV18 to TRBJ2-7; 7 nucleotides line up with TRBD1. The V segment lost 6 bases and the J segment 6 bases; nucleotides outside the gene matches: 5. This CDR3 has 12 amino acids. The germline gives CDR1 KGHSH, CDR2 LQKENI. The CDR3 DNA follows: TGTGCCAGCTCCTTGACAGGGACCGAGCAGTACTTC. Translation: CASSLTGTEQYF.

The chain links TRBV20-1 to TRBJ2-5; 13 bases agree with TRBD2. J was trimmed by 9 bases and V by 1 base; bases with no gene match: 14. The CDR3 loop spans 17 amino acids. Germline CDR1 reads DFQATT; CDR2 reads SNEGSKA (reference sequence). The CDR3 nucleotides are TGCAGTGCTAGAGGACTAGCGGGGGGTTTGGTCGGTCGGGCCCAGTACTTC. It translates to CSARGLAGGLVGRAQYF.

This clonotype was seen more than once but under ten times. The chain combines TRBV7-2 with TRBJ1-5, with D uncertain. Trimming took off 6 bases at V and 9 bases at J, with 15 bases between the two ends. This CDR3 region has 13 residues. Germline V gene data show CDR1 as SGHTA and CDR2 as FQGNSA. This CDR3 is CASSPTPDRPQHF. The CDR3 DNA is TGTGCCAGCAGTCCCACGCCGGACCGGCCCCAGCATTTT. The entire variable domain, with the rest obtained from reference TRBV7-2 and TRBJ1-5, is as follows: GAGVSQSPSNKVTEKGKDVELRCDPISGHTALYWYRQSLGQGLEFLIYFQGNSAPDKSGLPSDRFSAERTGGSVSTLTIQRTQQEDSAVYLCASSPTPDRPQHFGDGTRLSIL.

This clonotype was counted at least ten times. The chain employs TRBV6-5 and TRBJ2-2; D is unresolved. Trimming cost V 5 bases and J 2 bases, with 6 bases left between them. The germline CDR1 and CDR2 sequences are MNHEY and SVGAGI. The CDR3 loop spans 13 amino acids. Here the CDR3 DNA reads TGTGCCAGCAGTCGTCTTAACACCGGGGAGCTGTTTTTT. It specifies CASSRLNTGELFF.

The sample holds many counts of this clonotype. The chain has TRBV4-2 and TRBJ2-5; D not certain. Deletions cut 0 bases from V and 3 bases from J, with 8 bases between. Germline V gives CDR1 LGHNA, CDR2 YNFKEQ. The CDR3 is 14 residues long. In DNA form, the CDR3 reads TGTGCCAGCAGCCAAGATCGTACGGAAGAGACCCAGTACTTC. Encoded protein: CASSQDRTEETQYF.

In this sample, this clonotype turned up a few times. The rearrangement links TRBV12-3 or TRBV12-4 to TRBJ1-2; D possibly corresponds to TRBD1 (5 bases). The CDR3 totals 14 residues. Deletions cut 3 bases from V and 6 bases from J, with 14 bases between. The CDR3 sequence is CASSFNGGVDGYTF. In DNA, the CDR3 is TGTGCCAGCAGTTTCAACGGGGGGGTTGATGGCTACACCTTC.

This clonotype turned up a few times. The chain recombines TRBV3-1 with TRBJ1-6; no reliable D call. This CDR3 is built from 13 residues. V lost 3 bases and J 12 bases, leaving 12 bases between the germline ends. In germline, CDR1 is LGHDT, CDR2 YNNKEL (reference sequence). The CDR3, as DNA: TGTGCCAGCAGCCATGAGACTACCGAACCCCTCCACTTT. Its translation: CASSHETTEPLHF.

This clonotype was seen at least ten times. The chain uses TRBV7-8 and TRBJ2-1, with TRBD2 matching 14 bases. Losses at the gene ends were 5 bases for V and 1 base for J; bases not matched to a gene: 7. This CDR3 has 18 residues. Germline loops: CDR1 SGHVS, CDR2 FQNEAQ. CDR3 DNA: TGTGCCAGCAGCCCCATGACTAGCGGGGGGGCTTCCTACAATGAGCAGTTCTTC. The encoded protein is CASSPMTSGGASYNEQFF.